These 13 T cell receptor beta chains originate from one sample sequenced in a study of CD8 T cells in ankylosing spondylitis. TCRdb ran MiXCR on the 5' RACE reads and lists one entry per CDR3 protein. This sample has some 220,000 distinct CDR3 sequences; roughly 8.2% occur once, and the top ten carry more than 4.5%. The sequencing sample was made of blood, either unsorted or a sorted T cell fraction (not recorded which). The source is a female donor with ankylosing spondylitis or in good health (not recorded which).

The genes are TRBV25-1 and TRBJ2-1; TRBD2 might be the D (6 bases). Trimming stripped 6 bases from V and 7 bases from J, with 22 bases between. Germline values: CDR1 MGHDK, CDR2 SYGVNS. CDR3 length: 16 amino acids. The CDR3 loop is CASSFRSAGRANEQFF. DNA for the CDR3: TGTGCCAGCAGCTTTCGATCAGCGGGCAGAGCGAATGAGCAGTTCTTC.

This clonotype was observed at least ten times. The rearrangement links TRBV10-2 to TRBJ1-1; D is perhaps TRBD1 (5 bases). The germline V gene has CDR1 WSHSY and CDR2 SAAADI. The CDR3 is 15 amino acids. Deletions cut 6 bases from V and 1 base from J, with 15 bases between. CDR3 in amino acids: CASRQALQRNTEAFF. CDR3 nucleotide sequence: TGCGCCAGCAGACAGGCCCTCCAGAGGAACACTGAAGCTTTCTTT.

About this clonotype itself: A read error is possible here, since a much larger clone lies one base away. The chain links TRBV12-3 or TRBV12-4 to TRBJ1-1, with no clear D. V gave up 5 bases and J gave up 7 bases, with 14 bases separating them. This CDR3 contains 13 residues. CDR3 nucleotides: TGTGCCAGCAGTGGAGGGCCCCACAATGAAGCTTTCTTT. Protein sequence: CASSGGPHNEAFF.

This clonotype appeared many times. The chain joins TRBV4-3 to TRBJ2-1; no definite D call. CDR1 is LGHNA, CDR2 YSLEER, per germline. V was cut by 1 base and J by 7 bases, with 8 bases left in between. The CDR3 is 13 amino acids. CDR3 sequence (DNA): TGCGCCAGCAGCCAAGTGGGGATAAATGAGCAGTTCTTC. Protein: CASSQVGINEQFF.

The chain uses TRBV3-1 and TRBJ2-1; 10 bases are a match to TRBD2. The CDR3 contains 16 residues. V was clipped by 2 bases and J by 0 bases; unmatched bases: 1. CDR1 LGHDT and CDR2 YNNKEL come from the germline V gene (reference sequence). The CDR3: CASSQLAGGSYNEQFF. DNA for the CDR3: TGTGCCAGCAGCCAATTAGCGGGAGGCTCCTACAATGAGCAGTTCTTC.

This clonotype was detected many times. The rearrangement links TRBV20-1 to TRBJ2-7, with TRBD1 matching 8 bases. This CDR3 is built from 11 residues. The germline gives CDR1 DFQATT, CDR2 SNEGSKA (reference sequence). With 5 bases clipped from V and 6 bases from J, the junction kept 3 bases outside the gene matches. In DNA form, the CDR3 reads TGCAGTGCTGCCACAGGGGGCGAGCAGTACTTC. Translating it yields CSAATGGEQYF.

In the case of this clonotype: One base away lies a much larger clone, so this may be a sequencing read error. J is TRBJ2-7 and V is TRBV11-2, with D unclear. The CDR3 is 14 residues long. CDR1 is SGHAT, CDR2 FQNNGV, per germline. The CDR3 sequence: CAGSLGPRTYEQYF. CDR3 coding DNA: TGTGCCGGCAGCTTAGGTCCTCGGACCTACGAGCAGTACTTC.

This clonotype was seen many times. The V call is TRBV6-2 or TRBV6-3, the J call TRBJ2-3, with TRBD2 matching 13 bases. Germline CDR1 is MNHEY and CDR2 is SVGEGT. Trimming at V came to 5 bases and at J to 5 bases, leaving 7 bases not matched to a gene. CDR3 length: 16 amino acids. CDR3 protein: CASSQKGLAGRDTQYF. For the CDR3, the DNA is TGTGCCAGCAGTCAAAAGGGACTAGCGGGAAGAGATACGCAGTATTTT.

This clonotype was recorded many times. The chain uses TRBV7-9 and TRBJ1-1; D remains ambiguous. This CDR3 contains 15 residues. The germline V and J ends were trimmed by 0 bases and 1 base, with 9 bases remaining between them. Per germline, CDR1 SEHNR and CDR2 FQNEAQ (reference sequence). The chain's CDR3 is CASSLARGRNTEAFF. The CDR3, as DNA: TGTGCCAGCAGCTTAGCGCGCGGGAGGAACACTGAAGCTTTCTTT.

This clonotype was observed many times. This rearrangement joins TRBV10-2 to TRBJ2-3; D is tentatively TRBD1 or TRBD2 (5 bases each). Germline-derived CDR1 and CDR2 are WSHSY and SAAADI. The CDR3 totals 12 residues. V was shortened by 6 bases and J by 4 bases, with 8 bases between the two germline ends. Here the CDR3 reads CASSEGPDTQYF. The DNA for the CDR3 is TGCGCCAGCAGCGAGGGACCAGATACGCAGTATTTT.

This clonotype was counted at least ten times. The chain is built from TRBV25-1 and TRBJ2-7; D perhaps matches TRBD2 (6 bases). Germline values: CDR1 MGHDK, CDR2 SYGVNS. Trimming stripped 6 bases from V and 3 bases from J, with 18 bases between. CDR3 length: 15 residues. The CDR3: CASRARGAQDYEQYF. The DNA of the CDR3 is TGTGCCAGCAGGGCACGCGGGGCGCAGGACTACGAGCAGTACTTC.

This clonotype was recorded many times. The chain links TRBV29-1 to TRBJ2-5; 7 bases match TRBD2. This CDR3 spans 13 amino acids. CDR1 is SQVTM, CDR2 ANQGSEA, per germline. The trim removed 3 bases at V and 7 bases at J, leaving 8 bases unmatched. The CDR3 region has the DNA TGCAGCGTTGATCGCGGGAGTTCGGGGACCCAGTACTTC. It translates to CSVDRGSSGTQYF.

This clonotype was found many times. V gene TRBV6-1 combines with J gene TRBJ2-7; D is ambiguous. This CDR3 has 13 amino acids. Trimming removed 6 bases at V and 3 bases at J, with 12 bases between. Germline V gene lookup returns CDR1 MNHNS and CDR2 SASEGT. The DNA for the CDR3 is TGTGCCAGCAGCAATGGACGGAGCTACGAGCAGTACTTC. It encodes CASSNGRSYEQYF.